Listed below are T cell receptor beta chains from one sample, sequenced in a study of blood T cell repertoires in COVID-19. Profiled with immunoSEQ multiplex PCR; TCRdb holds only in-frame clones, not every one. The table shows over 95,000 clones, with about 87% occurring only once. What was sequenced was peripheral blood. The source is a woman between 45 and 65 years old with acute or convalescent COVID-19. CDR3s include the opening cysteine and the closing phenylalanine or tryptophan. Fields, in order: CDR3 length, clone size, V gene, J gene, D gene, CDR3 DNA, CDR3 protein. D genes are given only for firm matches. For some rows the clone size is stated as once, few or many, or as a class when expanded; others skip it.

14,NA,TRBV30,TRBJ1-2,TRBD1,TGTGCCTGGAGTGTAAGGCAGGGGGGCTATGGCTACACCTTC,CAWSVRQGGYGYTF
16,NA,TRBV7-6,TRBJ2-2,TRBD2,TGTGCCAGCAGCCCGGGGGGGGCAGGGAACACCGGGGAGCTGTTTTTT,CASSPGGAGNTGELFF
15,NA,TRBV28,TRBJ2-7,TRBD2,TGTGCCAGCAGTTTACACAGCGGGACGAGCTACGAGCAGTACTTC,CASSLHSGTSYEQYF
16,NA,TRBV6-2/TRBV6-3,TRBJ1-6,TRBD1,TGTGCCAGCAGTTATCGAGGGACAGGACTGAATTCACCCCTCCACTTT,CASSYRGTGLNSPLHF
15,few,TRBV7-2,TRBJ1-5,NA,TGTGCCAGCAGCTTAGTCTTTATCGGTGATCAGCCCCAGCATTTT,CASSLVFIGDQPQHF
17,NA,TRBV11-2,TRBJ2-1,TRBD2,TGTGCCAGCAGCTTAGATCTCACCGCGGGAGTTAGAGGTGAGCAGTTCTTC,CASSLDLTAGVRGEQFF
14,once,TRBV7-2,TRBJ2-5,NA,TGTGCCAGCAGCTTCTTCGGGTCCCAAGAGACCCAGTACTTC,CASSFFGSQETQYF
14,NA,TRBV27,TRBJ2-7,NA,TGTGCCAGCAGTTTACGCGGGACCTCCTACGAGCAGTACTTC,CASSLRGTSYEQYF
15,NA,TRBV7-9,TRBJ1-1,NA,TGTGCCAGCAGCTTTCACAGTAGTCAGAACACTGAAGCTTTCTTT,CASSFHSSQNTEAFF
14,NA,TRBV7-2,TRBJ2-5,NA,TGTGCCAGCAGCGCCCGTGAGGGTCAAGAGACCCAGTACTTC,CASSAREGQETQYF
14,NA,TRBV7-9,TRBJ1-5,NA,TGTGCCAGCAGCTCCCTTGGGGCGAATCAGCCCCAGCATTTT,CASSSLGANQPQHF
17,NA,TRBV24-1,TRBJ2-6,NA,TGTGCCACCAGTGACCCGACACCGAGCTCTGGGGCCAACGTCCTGACTTTC,CATSDPTPSSGANVLTF
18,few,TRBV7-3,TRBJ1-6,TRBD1,TGTGCCAGCAGCCCCCGACAGGGGCAGAGCTCCTATAATTCACCCCTCCACTTT,CASSPRQGQSSYNSPLHF
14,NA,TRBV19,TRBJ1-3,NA,TGTGCCAGTAGTATAGGGACACCGGGAAACACCATATATTTT,CASSIGTPGNTIYF
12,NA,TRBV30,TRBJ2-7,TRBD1,TGTGCCTGGAGTGACAGGGGCCACGAGCAGTACTTC,CAWSDRGHEQYF
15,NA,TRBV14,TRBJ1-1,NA,TGTGCCAGCAGCCAAGCAGGGACTCTGAACACTGAAGCTTTCTTT,CASSQAGTLNTEAFF
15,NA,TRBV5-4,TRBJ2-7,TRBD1,TGTGCCAGCAGCTCTCAAACAGGGGCCCCCTACGAGCAGTACTTC,CASSSQTGAPYEQYF
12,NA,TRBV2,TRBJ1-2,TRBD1,TGTGCCAGCAGTTCGGACAGGGATGGCTACACCTTC,CASSSDRDGYTF
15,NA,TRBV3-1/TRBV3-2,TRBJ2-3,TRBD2,TGTGCCAGCAGCCAAGGGGGAGGGCTATCGGATACGCAGTATTTT,CASSQGGGLSDTQYF
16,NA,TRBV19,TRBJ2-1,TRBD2,TGTGCCAGTAGCCCTTCTGGGGCGGGAGGGTACAATGAGCAGTTCTTC,CASSPSGAGGYNEQFF
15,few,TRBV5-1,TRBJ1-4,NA,TGCGCCAGCAGCGCGCACAGAACAACTAATGAAAAACTGTTTTTT,CASSAHRTTNEKLFF
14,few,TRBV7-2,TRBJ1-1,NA,TGTGCCAGCAGCTTACCAGGGAAGGCCACTGAAGCTTTCTTT,CASSLPGKATEAFF
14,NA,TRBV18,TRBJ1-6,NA,TGTGCCAGCTCACCATTGACAGGAGATTCACCCCTCCACTTT,CASSPLTGDSPLHF
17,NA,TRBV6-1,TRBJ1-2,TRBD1,TGTGCCAGCAGTGAATACGCAGGGGGGTTAGCTAACTATGGCTACACCTTC,CASSEYAGGLANYGYTF
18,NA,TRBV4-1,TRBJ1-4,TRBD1,TGCGCCAGCAGCACTCGGGACAGGTGGGGGGCAACTAATGAAAAACTGTTTTTT,CASSTRDRWGATNEKLFF
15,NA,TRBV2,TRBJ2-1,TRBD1,TGTGCCAGCAGGGCGGACAGGAGCTCCTACAATGAGCAGTTCTTC,CASRADRSSYNEQFF
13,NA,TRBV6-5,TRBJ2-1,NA,TGTGCCAGCAGTATCCCGAAGGGAGGAGATCGGTTCTTC,CASSIPKGGDRFF
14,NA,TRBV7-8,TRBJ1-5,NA,TGTGCCAGCAGCTTAGCAGAGGACATCAGCCCCCAGCATTTT,CASSLAEDISPQHF
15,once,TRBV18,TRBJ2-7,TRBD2,TGTGCCAGCTCACCACGGGCTAGCGGGAGGGACGAGCAGTACTTC,CASSPRASGRDEQYF
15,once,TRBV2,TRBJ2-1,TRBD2,TGTGCCAGCAGTGTGGGCGGGAGCTCCTACAATGAGCAGTTCTTC,CASSVGGSSYNEQFF
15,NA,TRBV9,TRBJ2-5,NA,TGTGCCAGCAGCGTAGGGCTCCTTAAGGAGGAGACCCAGTACTTC,CASSVGLLKEETQYF
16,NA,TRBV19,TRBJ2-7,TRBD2,TGTGCCAGTAGTATAGATAAAACTAGCGGATCCTACGAGCAGTACTTC,CASSIDKTSGSYEQYF
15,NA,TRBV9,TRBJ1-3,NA,TGTGCCAGCAGCTCAGACAGGAACTCTGGAAACACCATATATTTT,CASSSDRNSGNTIYF
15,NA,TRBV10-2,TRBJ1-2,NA,TGCGCCAGCAGTGAGTCAGACACGGGATACTATGGCTACACCTTC,CASSESDTGYYGYTF
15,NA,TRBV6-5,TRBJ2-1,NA,TGTGCCAGCAGTTACCAGGGGACGTACTACAATGAGCAGTTCTTC,CASSYQGTYYNEQFF
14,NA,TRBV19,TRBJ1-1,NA,TGTGCCAGTAGTATAGCAGGGAAGGGCACTGAAGCTTTCTTT,CASSIAGKGTEAFF
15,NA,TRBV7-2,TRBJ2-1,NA,TGTGCCAGCAGCTTAGGAGGGGGGGGCTACAATGAGCAGTTCTTC,CASSLGGGGYNEQFF
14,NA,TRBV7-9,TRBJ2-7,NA,TGTGCCAGCACCGTCTTAGATGCCTCCTACGAGCAGTACTTC,CASTVLDASYEQYF
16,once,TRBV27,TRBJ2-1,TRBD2,TGTGCCAGCAGTCCTACTAGCGGGGGGGCCGCCAATGAGCAGTTCTTC,CASSPTSGGAANEQFF
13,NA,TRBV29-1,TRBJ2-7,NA,TGCAGCGTTGAAGACAGGGAAACCTACGAGCAGTACTTC,CSVEDRETYEQYF
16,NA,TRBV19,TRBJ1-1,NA,TGTGCCAGTAGTGCCCTAGACTTCGCCGGGGACACTGAAGCTTTCTTT,CASSALDFAGDTEAFF
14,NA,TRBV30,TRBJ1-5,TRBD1,TGTGCCTGGAGAGGGACAGATAGCAATCAGCCCCAGCATTTT,CAWRGTDSNQPQHF
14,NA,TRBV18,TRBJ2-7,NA,TGTGCCAGCTCACCAGGGGGGTCAGCCTACGAGCAGTACTTC,CASSPGGSAYEQYF
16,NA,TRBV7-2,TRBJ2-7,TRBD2,TGTGCCAGCAGCTCAACTAGCGGGAGGGGCTCCTACGAGCAGTACTTC,CASSSTSGRGSYEQYF
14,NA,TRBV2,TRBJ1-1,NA,TGTGCCAGCAGTGGAGCAGCGCGGGGCACTGAAGCTTTCTTT,CASSGAARGTEAFF
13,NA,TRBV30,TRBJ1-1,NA,TGTGCCTGGAGGTCCCAGGGGAACACTGAAGCTTTCTTT,CAWRSQGNTEAFF
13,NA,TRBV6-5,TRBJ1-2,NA,TGTGCCAGCATCCGGGATAGGAACTATGGCTACACCTTC,CASIRDRNYGYTF
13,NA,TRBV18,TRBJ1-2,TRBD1,TGTGCCAGCAGTCCAGGACAGGGGGCCGGCTACACCTTC,CASSPGQGAGYTF
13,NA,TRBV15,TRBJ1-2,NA,TGTGCCACCAGCAGAGGCGGGAACTATGGCTACACCTTC,CATSRGGNYGYTF
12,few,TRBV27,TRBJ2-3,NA,TGTGCCAGCAGTTTGCTAGCGGGACAGGAGTATTTT,CASSLLAGQEYF